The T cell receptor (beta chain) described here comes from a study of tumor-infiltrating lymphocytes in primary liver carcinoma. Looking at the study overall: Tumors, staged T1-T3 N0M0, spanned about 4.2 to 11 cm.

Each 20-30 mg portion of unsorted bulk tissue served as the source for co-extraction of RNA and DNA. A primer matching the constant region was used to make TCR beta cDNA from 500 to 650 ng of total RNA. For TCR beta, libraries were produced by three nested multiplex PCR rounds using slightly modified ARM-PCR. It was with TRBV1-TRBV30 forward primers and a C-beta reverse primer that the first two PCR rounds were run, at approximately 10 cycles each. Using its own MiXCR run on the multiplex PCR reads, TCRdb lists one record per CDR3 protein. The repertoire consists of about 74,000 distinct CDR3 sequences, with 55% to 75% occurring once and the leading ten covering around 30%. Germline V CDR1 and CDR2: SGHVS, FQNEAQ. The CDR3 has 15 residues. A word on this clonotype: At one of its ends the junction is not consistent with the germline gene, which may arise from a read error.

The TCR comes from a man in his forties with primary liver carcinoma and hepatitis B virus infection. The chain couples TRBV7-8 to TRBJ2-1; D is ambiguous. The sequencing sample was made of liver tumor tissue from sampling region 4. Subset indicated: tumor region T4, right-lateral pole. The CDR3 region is CASRPASDSHNEQFF. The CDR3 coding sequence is TGTGCCAGCAGACCGGCAAGCGATTCCCACAATGAGCAATTCTTC.